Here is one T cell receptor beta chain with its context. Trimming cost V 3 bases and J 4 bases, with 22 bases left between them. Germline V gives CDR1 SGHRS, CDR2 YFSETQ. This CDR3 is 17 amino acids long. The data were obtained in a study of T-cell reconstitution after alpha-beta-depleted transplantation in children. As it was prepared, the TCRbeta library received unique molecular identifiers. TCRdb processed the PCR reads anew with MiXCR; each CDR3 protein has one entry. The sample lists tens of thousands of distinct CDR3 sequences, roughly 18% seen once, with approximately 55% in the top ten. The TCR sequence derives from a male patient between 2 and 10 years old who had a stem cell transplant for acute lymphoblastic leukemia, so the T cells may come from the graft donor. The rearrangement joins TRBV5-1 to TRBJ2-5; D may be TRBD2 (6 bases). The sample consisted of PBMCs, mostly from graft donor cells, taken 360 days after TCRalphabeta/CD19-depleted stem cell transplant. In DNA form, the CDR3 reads TGCGCCAGCAGCTCCTTGGACCTAGCGCGGACGGGAGAGACCCAGTACTTC. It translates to CASSSLDLARTGETQYF.